This TCR beta chain originates from a study of response to subunit inactivated influenza vaccine. Points from the study as a whole: The authors offered the suggestion that each seasonal influenza vaccination recruits few new T cells.

TCRdb re-derived calls from the RT-PCR reads in MiXCR, one entry per CDR3 protein. The sample includes 550,000 to 800,000 distinct CDR3 sequences, roughly 14% of them seen just once. This clonotype has more than one count but fewer than ten. Its specificity is unknown. The sample consisted of PBMCs from blood, taken roughly 2 weeks before vaccination. The receptor was derived from a man aged 45-65 years who received an inactivated influenza vaccine.

The CDR3 nucleotides read TGTGCCAGCAGCTCACGACAGGGGGAGTATAATTCACCCCTCCACTTT. It codes for CASSSRQGEYNSPLHF. The chain combines TRBV7-6 with TRBJ1-6; 9 bases fit TRBD1. CDR3 length equals 16 residues. CDR1 and CDR2 from the germline V gene are SGHVS and FNYEAQ. J gave up 4 bases and V 4 bases, and 5 bases lay outside the gene matches.